The 24 T cell receptor beta chains reported below all come from one sample, sequenced in a study of radiation and T cells in renal cell carcinoma. Sample time point: baseline pretreatment blood. Specified treatment: 15 Gy SBRT to primary tumor, nephrectomy 4 weeks later. The assay was immunoSEQ multiplex PCR, and TCRdb's table has in-frame clones only and misses some. The repertoire holds 50,000 to 75,000 clones, 65% to 85% seen once, with 7.3% in the top ten. The material was blood, obtained from a patient whose treatment included radiotherapy and nephrectomy. All receptors derive from a man aged 60-69 years with renal cell carcinoma.

This clone was recorded only once. The chain recombines TRBV19 with TRBJ1-3; D perhaps matches TRBD1 (5 bases). Germline assignment: CDR1 LNHDA and CDR2 SQIVND (reference sequence). V was cut by 6 bases and J by 0 bases, with 12 bases left in between. The CDR3 runs to 15 residues. CDR3 protein: CASSPDKSSGNTIYF. In nucleotides, the CDR3 is TGTGCCAGTAGCCCGGACAAGAGCTCTGGAAACACCATATATTTT.

The rearrangement joins TRBV11-2 to TRBJ1-2, with D tentatively TRBD1 (5 bases). Germline CDR1 is SGHAT and CDR2 is FQNNGV. The V end lost 0 bases, the J end lost 8 bases, and 10 bases lay between the germline ends. The CDR3 consists of 13 residues. CDR3 in DNA: TGTGCCAGCAGCTTAGATCTATGGGACGGCTACACCTTC. Its translation: CASSLDLWDGYTF.

This clone occurred a few times. The chain is built from TRBV7-2 and TRBJ2-5; 10 bases fit TRBD2. Germline-derived CDR1 and CDR2 are SGHTA and FQGNSA. The CDR3 is 16 residues long. Trimming removed 1 base from V and 1 base from J; junction bases left unmatched: 3. For the CDR3, the DNA is TGTGCCAGCAGCTTAGGGCTAGCGGGGGCCCAAGAGACCCAGTACTTC. Translation: CASSLGLAGAQETQYF.

The rearrangement links TRBV19 to TRBJ1-3; D is uncertain. The V gene lost 3 bases and the J gene lost 2 bases, with 14 bases spanning the gap. This CDR3 has 16 amino acids. The V gene's germline CDR1 is LNHDA and CDR2 SQIVND (reference sequence). The CDR3 DNA reads TGTGCCAGTAGTATTAAGGCCCAGGAGGCTGGAAACACCATATATTTT. It yields the protein CASSIKAQEAGNTIYF. Looking up the rest from reference TRBV19 and TRBJ1-3 gives the full variable domain: DGGITQSPKYLFRKEGQNVTLSCEQNLNHDAMYWYRQDPGQGLRLIYYSQIVNDFQKGDIAEGYSVSREKKESFPLTVTSAQKNPTAFYLCASSIKAQEAGNTIYFGEGSWLTVV.

The chain links TRBV11-2 to TRBJ1-1; D is unresolved. Trimming left V 1 base short and J 4 bases short, with 19 bases between. The CDR3 is 17 residues long. CDR1 and CDR2 (germline): SGHAT, FQNNGV. The CDR3 DNA is TGTGCCAGCAGCTTAGGGGGTACGCGCGCTCCGCGCACTGAAGCTTTCTTT. Its translation: CASSLGGTRAPRTEAFF.

In its sample, this clone was seen once. The chain links TRBV6-1 to TRBJ1-2; unclear D gene. The CDR3 is 14 amino acids. The ends were cut back, 3 bases at V and 1 base at J, with 9 bases in the middle. The germline V gene encodes CDR1 MNHNS and CDR2 SASEGT. The CDR3 reads CASSDSSNNYGYTF. CDR3 nucleotide sequence: TGTGCCAGCAGTGATAGTTCTAATAACTATGGCTACACCTTC.

V and J are TRBV29-1 and TRBJ2-2; 7 bases are a match to TRBD2. CDR1 is SQVTM and CDR2 is ANQGSEA in the germline V gene. V was clipped by 3 bases and J by 4 bases; unmatched bases: 14. The CDR3 covers 17 residues. Written as DNA, the CDR3 is TGCAGCGTTGAGTCGGGTAGAGCGGGATTGTTCACCGGGGAGCTGTTTTTT. It specifies CSVESGRAGLFTGELFF.

The chain uses TRBV16 and TRBJ1-2, with D tentatively TRBD1 (5 bases). Germline V gene lookup returns CDR1 KGHSY and CDR2 FQNENV. Between the trimmed V and J ends, which lost 4 bases and 4 bases, there was a span of 13 bases. This CDR3 comprises 14 residues. This CDR3 reads CASSPTDFGYGYTF. As DNA, the CDR3 is TGTGCCAGCAGCCCGACAGACTTTGGCTATGGCTACACCTTC.

The chain couples TRBV12-5 to TRBJ2-3; tentatively, D is TRBD2 (5 bases). CDR1 is LGHNT and CDR2 is FRNRAP in the germline V gene. Trimming pared 1 base from V and 0 bases from J, leaving 5 bases between. The CDR3 runs to 14 residues. The CDR3 bases are TGTGCTAGTGGTTTGGGGACTAGCACAGATACGCAGTATTTT. Amino acid sequence: CASGLGTSTDTQYF.

The rearrangement links TRBV14 to TRBJ2-7; D is undetermined. Per the germline V gene, CDR1 is SGHDN and CDR2 is FVKESK. This CDR3 is 13 amino acids long. V was clipped by 0 bases and J by 7 bases, with 10 bases between them. The CDR3, as DNA: TGTGCCAGCAGCCAAGATCGAATCGGAGAGCAGTACTTC. Its protein is CASSQDRIGEQYF.

The chain employs TRBV27 and TRBJ2-3; 7 bases map to TRBD2. Germline CDR1 is MNHEY and CDR2 is SMNVEV (reference sequence). Trimming cost V 5 bases and J 4 bases; bases outside gene matches: 9. CDR3 length: 15 amino acids. The CDR3 nucleotides are TGTGCCAGCAGTCCCGGATGGACTAGGTCAGATACGCAGTATTTT. Translation gives CASSPGWTRSDTQYF.

This clone was recorded only once. This chain links TRBV10-1 with TRBJ1-1; D is perhaps TRBD1 (6 bases). The CDR3 contains 14 residues. Trimming pared 5 bases from V and 4 bases from J, leaving 14 bases between. CDR1 WNHNN and CDR2 SYGVQD come from the germline V gene (reference sequence). CDR3 region: CASSLGAGVTEAFF. In nucleotides, the CDR3 is TGCGCCAGCAGTTTGGGGGCTGGGGTCACTGAAGCTTTCTTT.

The chain couples TRBV7-3 to TRBJ2-7, with a possible D match to TRBD1 (5 bases). The germline V gene encodes CDR1 SGHTA and CDR2 FQGTGA. The CDR3 loop spans 13 amino acids. V was cut by 5 bases and J by 3 bases, with 11 bases left in between. CDR3 residues: CASSPPGRYEQYV. CDR3 DNA: TGTGCCAGCAGCCCCCCAGGGCGCTACGAGCAGTACGTC.

The chain uses TRBV7-9 and TRBJ2-1; D possibly corresponds to TRBD2 (5 bases). Trimming took off 6 bases at V and 4 bases at J, with 10 bases between the two ends. Germline-derived CDR1 and CDR2 are SEHNR and FQNEAQ (reference sequence). The length of the CDR3 is 13 residues. The CDR3 DNA is TGTGCCAGCAGGGATGGACTGTACAATGAGCAGTTCTTC. It yields the protein CASRDGLYNEQFF.

CDR3 nucleotide sequence: TGTGCCAGCAGCTTAGGAGGAGACAGGGGGCTCCGCTATGGCTACACCTTC. This gives the protein CASSLGGDRGLRYGYTF. The rearrangement joins TRBV7-2 to TRBJ1-2, with 10 bases lining up with TRBD1. Germline V gene lookup returns CDR1 SGHTA and CDR2 FQGNSA. The CDR3 covers 17 residues. The V segment lost 1 base and the J segment 4 bases; nucleotides outside the gene matches: 9.

The V and J genes are TRBV11-3 and TRBJ2-1; D call uncertain. This CDR3 contains 13 residues. Germline lookup yields CDR1 SGHNT and CDR2 YENEEA. Between the trimmed V and J ends, which lost 1 base and 8 bases, there was a span of 9 bases. For the CDR3, the DNA is TGTGCCAGCAGCTTAGGACAAAAGTATGAGCAGTTCTTC. Protein sequence: CASSLGQKYEQFF.

The rearrangement joins TRBV7-2 to TRBJ1-1; maybe TRBD1 (5 bases). The V gene's germline CDR1 is SGHTA and CDR2 FQGNSA. This CDR3 spans 14 amino acids. V lost 1 base and J lost 4, with 10 bases in between. Written as DNA, the CDR3 is TGTGCCAGCAGCTTAGGGGGACCCGCCACTGAAGCTTTCTTT. It translates to CASSLGGPATEAFF.

The V and J genes are TRBV5-1 and TRBJ2-3, with a possible D match to TRBD2 (6 bases). The ends were cut back, 1 base at V and 0 bases at J, with 9 bases in the middle. This CDR3 is 15 amino acids long. CDR1 and CDR2 from the germline V gene are SGHRS and YFSETQ. Written as DNA, the CDR3 is TGCGCCAGCAGCTTGTACCGGGGGAGCACAGATACGCAGTATTTT. This codes for CASSLYRGSTDTQYF. Complete variable domain (other parts from reference TRBV5-1 and TRBJ2-3): KAGVTQTPRYLIKTRGQQVTLSCSPISGHRSVSWYQQTPGQGLQFLFEYFSETQRNKGNFPGRFSGRQFSNSRSEMNVSTLELGDSALYLCASSLYRGSTDTQYFGPGTRLTVL.

Notes on this clone: In the same sample, other DNA sequences code for this CDR3. The rearrangement uses TRBV5-1 and TRBJ1-1; D is possibly TRBD1 (5 bases). Germline V gives CDR1 SGHRS, CDR2 YFSETQ. This CDR3 spans 13 amino acids. Trimming stripped 4 bases from V and 0 bases from J, with 7 bases between. The CDR3 loop reads CASSLTVNTEAFF. The CDR3 DNA is TGCGCCAGCAGCCTGACAGTGAACACTGAAGCTTTCTTT.

The chain employs TRBV27 and TRBJ1-5, with a tentative D call TRBD1 (6 bases). V was shortened by 3 bases and J by 4 bases, with 10 bases between the two germline ends. The CDR3 runs 14 residues. Germline lookup yields CDR1 MNHEY and CDR2 SMNVEV (reference sequence). The CDR3 protein is CASSFSGANQPQHF. The CDR3 coding sequence is TGTGCCAGCAGTTTTTCAGGGGCAAATCAGCCCCAGCATTTT.

This chain connects TRBV6-6 to TRBJ2-2, with 9 bases that match TRBD1. The germline V gene has CDR1 MNHNY and CDR2 SVGAGI (reference sequence). The trim removed 6 bases at V and 3 bases at J, leaving 5 bases unmatched. The CDR3 extends over 15 amino acids. The CDR3 sequence: CASSKTGGDTGELFF. As DNA, the CDR3 is TGTGCCAGCAGCAAGACAGGGGGAGACACCGGGGAGCTGTTTTTT.

Turning to this clone: Other nucleotide sequences in the sample specify the same CDR3. This rearrangement joins TRBV4-3 to TRBJ2-5, with TRBD2 matching over 10 bases. V lost 1 base, J lost 5 bases, and 7 bases stayed unmatched. This CDR3 comprises 16 residues. CDR1 is LGHNA and CDR2 is YSLEER in the germline V gene. The CDR3 coding sequence is TGCGCCAGCAGCCAAGGGCTAGCGGGGGCAGGGGAGACCCAGTACTTC. Translation gives CASSQGLAGAGETQYF.

V gene TRBV6-4 combines with J gene TRBJ2-3; TRBD1 is a possible D gene (5 bases). The CDR3 has 14 residues. V was shortened by 4 bases and J by 5 bases, with 13 bases between the two germline ends. Germline V gene sequence: CDR1 MRHNA, CDR2 SNTAGT. The CDR3 DNA is TGTGCCAGCAGTGTCGCAGGGTTCGGAGATACGCAGTATTTT. It translates to CASSVAGFGDTQYF.

The CDR3 DNA reads TGTGCCAGCAGCCTGCAAACTAGCGGGGGGGTTTACCCTCGAGACACCGGGGAGCTGTTTTTT. Translating it yields CASSLQTSGGVYPRDTGELFF. The genes are TRBV13 and TRBJ2-2, with 13 nucleotides matching TRBD2. J lost 3 bases, V lost 5 bases, and 18 bases had no gene match. This CDR3 spans 21 amino acids. Germline CDR1 is PRHDT and CDR2 is FYEKMQ (reference sequence). The whole variable domain, remainder taken from reference TRBV13 and TRBJ2-2, is AAGVIQSPRHLIKEKRETATLKCYPIPRHDTVYWYQQGPGQDPQFLISFYEKMQSDKGSIPDRFSAQQFSDYHSELNMSSLELGDSALYFCASSLQTSGGVYPRDTGELFFGEGSRLTVL.